A single sample gave rise to the 14 T cell receptor beta chains below, sequenced in a study of blood T cell repertoires in COVID-19. Sequencing was performed with immunoSEQ multiplex PCR; in TCRdb, only in-frame clones are kept and a portion is missing. In the table there are nearly 200,000 clones, approximately 84% of which are singletons. Source material: PBMCs or T cells enriched from blood (not recorded which). These TCRs come from a man aged 35-49 years who had recovered from COVID-19.

The J gene is TRBJ1-6, the V gene TRBV12-3 or TRBV12-4; the match to TRBD1 covers 11 bases. V lost 6 bases to trimming and J lost 10 bases; unmatched junction nucleotides: 2. This CDR3 spans 13 amino acids. The DNA of the CDR3 is TGTGCCAGCAGGGGACAGGGGGAATCACCCCTCCACTTT. Its protein product is CASRGQGESPLHF.

V gene TRBV10-3 combines with J gene TRBJ2-7; possible D gene TRBD2, 5 bases. There are 15 residues in the CDR3. Trimming removed 2 bases from V and 2 bases from J, with 13 bases in between. Germline V lookup: CDR1 ENHRY, CDR2 SYGVKD. In DNA form, the CDR3 reads TGTGCCATCAGTGAGCGGTTAGAGGGTGCCTACGAGCAGTACTTC. This translates into CAISERLEGAYEQYF.

The chain uses TRBV7-8 and TRBJ1-4, with D perhaps TRBD1 (6 bases). V was shortened by 3 bases and J by 3 bases, with 11 bases between the two germline ends. CDR3 length: 15 residues. Looked up from germline, CDR1 is SGHVS and CDR2 is FQNEAQ. CDR3 loop: CASSFGGAANEKLFF. The DNA for the CDR3 is TGTGCCAGCAGCTTTGGGGGGGCGGCTAATGAAAAACTGTTTTTT.

The chain carries TRBV2 and TRBJ2-2; no clear D gene. Deletions cut 2 bases from V and 3 bases from J, with 7 bases between. Germline CDR1 SNHLY, CDR2 FYNNEI. This CDR3 contains 14 residues. Written as DNA, the CDR3 is TGTGCCAGCAGTGAACGTATCGACACCGGGGAGCTGTTTTTT. Translation: CASSERIDTGELFF.

The chain employs TRBV5-5 and TRBJ1-2; D may be TRBD1 (5 bases). Looked up from germline, CDR1 is SGHKS and CDR2 is YYEKEE (reference sequence). The CDR3 is 13 residues long. The V and J ends lost 4 bases and 5 bases respectively, with 12 bases between them. CDR3 loop: CASSRGGNYGYTF. DNA for the CDR3: TGTGCCAGCAGCAGGGGAGGAAATTATGGCTACACCTTC. Together with reference TRBV5-5 and TRBJ1-2, the CDR3 gives the full variable domain: DAGVTQSPTHLIKTRGQQVTLRCSPISGHKSVSWYQQVLGQGPQFIFQYYEKEERGRGNFPDRFSARQFPNYSSELNVNALLLGDSALYLCASSRGGNYGYTFGSGTRLTVV.

The rearrangement uses TRBV4-1 and TRBJ2-6, with D unresolved. The CDR3 spans 18 residues. V lost 1 base, J lost 0 bases, and 13 bases lay in between. Germline assignment: CDR1 MGHRA and CDR2 YSYEKL. CDR3: CASSQVTRPNSGANVLTF. The CDR3 nucleotides read TGCGCCAGCAGCCAAGTAACCAGGCCCAACTCTGGGGCCAACGTCCTGACTTTC.

V usage is TRBV6-5 and J usage is TRBJ1-6; 7 bases line up with TRBD1. The CDR3 is 16 amino acids. V lost 0 bases and J lost 7; bases outside the gene matches: 6. Germline values: CDR1 MNHEY, CDR2 SVGAGI. The CDR3 nucleotides read TGTGCCAGCAGTTACTCAGGGACAGCCAACAATTCACCCCTCCACTTT. Protein sequence: CASSYSGTANNSPLHF.

J is TRBJ2-5 and V is TRBV5-1; TRBD2 aligns across 9 bases. The CDR3 covers 14 residues. Trimming cost V 5 bases and J 3 bases; bases outside gene matches: 5. Germline CDR1 SGHRS, CDR2 YFSETQ. CDR3 residues: CASSFRGGEETQYF. DNA for the CDR3: TGCGCCAGCAGTTTTCGCGGGGGGGAAGAGACCCAGTACTTC.

The chain recombines TRBV7-8 with TRBJ2-2; 7 nucleotides align to TRBD1. Germline CDR1 and CDR2: SGHVS and FQNEAQ. Germline trimming cut 3 bases from V and 1 base from J; bases unmatched to any gene: 2. The CDR3 spans 15 residues. As DNA, the CDR3 is TGTGCCAGCAGCTTGGACAGGCTGAACACCGGGGAGCTGTTTTTT. Translated, it gives CASSLDRLNTGELFF. Full variable domain (remainder filled in from reference TRBV7-8 and TRBJ2-2): GAGVSQSPRYKVAKRGQDVALRCDPISGHVSLFWYQQALGQGPEFLTYFQNEAQLDKSGLPSDRFFAERPEGSVSTLKIQRTQQEDSAVYLCASSLDRLNTGELFFGEGSRLTVL.

This chain links TRBV4-1 with TRBJ1-2, with 7 positions matching TRBD1. Looked up from germline, CDR1 is MGHRA and CDR2 is YSYEKL. CDR3 length: 15 residues. V was clipped by 8 bases and J by 1 base; unmatched bases: 10. The CDR3 loop reads CASRWGQTNNYGYTF. The CDR3 nucleotides are TGCGCCAGCCGCTGGGGACAGACTAATAACTATGGCTACACCTTC.

The rearrangement joins TRBV30 to TRBJ2-3; TRBD2 matches 11 bases. The germline V gene has CDR1 GTSNPN and CDR2 SVGIG (reference sequence). The CDR3 loop spans 16 amino acids. With V trimmed by 5 bases and J by 0 bases, 7 bases remained unmatched. CDR3 amino acids: CAWGRLAGLSTDTQYF. For the CDR3, the DNA is TGTGCCTGGGGTCGACTAGCGGGGCTTAGCACAGATACGCAGTATTTT.

The chain uses TRBV30 and TRBJ1-5; 8 bases fit TRBD1. V lost 1 base to trimming and J lost 3 bases; unmatched junction nucleotides: 2. CDR1 is GTSNPN, CDR2 SVGIG, per germline (reference sequence). The CDR3 runs 14 residues. The CDR3 nucleotides are TGTGCCTGGAGTGGGACAGGGTTCAATCAGCCCCAGCATTTT. Translated: CAWSGTGFNQPQHF.

V usage is TRBV5-6 and J usage is TRBJ2-5; D is ambiguous. Germline CDR1 and CDR2: SGHDT and YYEEEE. Trimming pared 4 bases from V and 2 bases from J, leaving 18 bases between. CDR3 length equals 16 residues. Here the CDR3 reads CASSPNAGRPQETQYF. The CDR3 DNA sequence: TGTGCCAGCAGCCCTAACGCAGGCCGTCCTCAAGAGACCCAGTACTTC. Full variable domain (rest looked up from reference TRBV5-6 and TRBJ2-5): DAGVTQSPTHLIKTRGQQVTLRCSPKSGHDTVSWYQQALGQGPQFIFQYYEEEERQRGNFPDRFSGHQFPNYSSELNVNALLLGDSALYLCASSPNAGRPQETQYFGPGTRLLVL.

This chain uses TRBV19 with TRBJ1-2; the D is unclear. From germline, CDR1 is LNHDA and CDR2 SQIVND (reference sequence). The V end lost 4 bases, the J end lost 0 bases, and 12 bases lay between the germline ends. The CDR3 spans 15 residues. The CDR3 DNA reads TGTGCCAGTAGTAATGTGGCCGAATCTAACTATGGCTACACCTTC. It yields the protein CASSNVAESNYGYTF. The full variable domain, rest sourced from reference TRBV19 and TRBJ1-2, is DGGITQSPKYLFRKEGQNVTLSCEQNLNHDAMYWYRQDPGQGLRLIYYSQIVNDFQKGDIAEGYSVSREKKESFPLTVTSAQKNPTAFYLCASSNVAESNYGYTFGSGTRLTVV.